The TCR beta chain described here comes from a study of stem cell transplantation in POMP-related autoinflammatory disease. CDR1 is WSHSY and CDR2 is SAAADI in the germline V gene. The V end lost 3 bases, the J end lost 7 bases, and 18 bases lay between the germline ends. This CDR3 contains 16 residues. Study-level results: A trend toward lower repertoire diversity and greater clonality appeared in every analyzed T-cell subset of PRAID patients. Patients with PRAID showed a restricted number of unique TRB V-J gene pairings.

The method was immunoSEQ multiplex PCR; TCRdb's version includes in-frame clones alone and lacks a portion of them. The sample includes roughly 8,900 clones, over 75% of them seen just once. Regarding this clone: The antigen is undetermined.

The specimen comprised CD8+ T cells from PBMCs, sampled after stem cell transplantation. The origin of this receptor is a human patient with POMP-related autoinflammation and immune dysregulation (PRAID). Some of the T cells might come from the graft donor. The rearrangement joins TRBV10-2 to TRBJ1-4, with D possibly TRBD1 on 6 matching bases. The CDR3 nucleotides are TGCGCCAGCAGTGAACAGGGAGCGGTTTTTGGTGAAAAACTGTTTTTT. Its protein is CASSEQGAVFGEKLFF.